Following are 18 T cell receptor beta chains from one sample sequenced in a study of shared clonotypes between healthy human individuals. Libraries were prepared by immunoSEQ multiplex PCR; TCRdb keeps only in-frame clonotypes and omits some of them. This repertoire shows 300,000 to 350,000 clones, 70% to 75% found once; its top ten account for less than 11%. The sequenced material came from memory CD4+ T cells sorted from blood. As for subset: CD45RA-negative fraction. Every receptor here comes from a man aged 30 to 39 in good health.

The chain carries TRBV5-5 and TRBJ2-2, with D hard to call. The V end lost 6 bases, the J end lost 6 bases, and 24 bases lay between the germline ends. The CDR3 sequence is 17 residues long. Germline V gene data show CDR1 as SGHKS and CDR2 as YYEKEE (reference sequence). The CDR3 bases are TGTGCCAGCAACCTCAACCCCGGAACAAGGAGACCCGGGGAGCTGTTTTTT. It codes for CASNLNPGTRRPGELFF.

CDR3 amino acids: CASSLEGSRVYTEAFF. CDR3 DNA: TGCGCCAGCAGCTTGGAGGGAAGCAGGGTTTACACTGAAGCTTTCTTT. The V call is TRBV5-1, the J call TRBJ1-1, with a possible D match to TRBD1 (5 bases). The CDR3 consists of 16 residues. V lost 0 bases and J lost 3, with 15 bases in between. Germline CDR1 and CDR2: SGHRS and YFSETQ.

The chain employs TRBV5-4 and TRBJ2-1; 10 bases map to TRBD2. The CDR3 loop spans 15 amino acids. The germline V gene has CDR1 SGHNT and CDR2 YYREEE (reference sequence). V shed 4 bases, J shed 3 bases, and the junction held 4 bases outside the gene matches. The CDR3 loop is CASSPLAGVYNEQFF. The CDR3 DNA sequence: TGTGCCAGCAGCCCCCTAGCGGGAGTCTACAATGAGCAGTTCTTC.

This sequence joins TRBV9 and TRBJ2-2; 9 bases are shared with TRBD2. Germline V lookup: CDR1 SGDLS, CDR2 YYNGEE. The V segment lost 1 base and the J segment 4 bases; nucleotides outside the gene matches: 2. This CDR3 is built from 15 residues. The CDR3 sequence is CASSVLAGVTGELFF. Here the CDR3 DNA reads TGTGCCAGCAGCGTATTAGCGGGAGTCACCGGGGAGCTGTTTTTT.

The rearrangement links TRBV18 to TRBJ1-3; D remains ambiguous. The germline V and J ends were trimmed by 3 bases and 0 bases, with 9 bases remaining between them. This CDR3 region has 15 residues. Germline CDR1 KGHSH, CDR2 LQKENI. CDR3: CASSPVHLSGNTIYF. The CDR3 DNA is TGTGCCAGCTCACCGGTCCACCTCTCTGGAAACACCATATATTTT. The whole variable domain, filled in from reference TRBV18 and TRBJ1-3, reads NAGVMQNPRHLVRRRGQEARLRCSPMKGHSHVYWYRQLPEEGLKFMVYLQKENIIDESGMPKERFSAEFPKEGPSILRIQQVVRGDSAAYFCASSPVHLSGNTIYFGEGSWLTVV.

V usage is TRBV10-3 and J usage is TRBJ1-2; TRBD1 might be the D (5 bases). CDR1 and CDR2 (germline): ENHRY, SYGVKD. CDR3 length equals 14 residues. V was trimmed by 0 bases and J by 8 bases, leaving 13 bases between them. CDR3 nucleotide sequence: TGTGCCATCAGTGAGTCGGGAGGGGTTGAAGGCTACACCTTC. Translating gives CAISESGGVEGYTF.

With respect to this clone: Different DNA sequences within this sample yield the same CDR3. The V and J genes are TRBV5-1 and TRBJ2-1; D call uncertain. The germline gives CDR1 SGHRS, CDR2 YFSETQ. The CDR3 has 15 residues. Trimming left V 0 bases short and J 0 bases short, with 7 bases between. This CDR3 reads CASSLGQTSYNEQFF. CDR3 in DNA: TGCGCCAGCAGCTTGGGGCAGACCTCCTACAATGAGCAGTTCTTC.

This chain connects TRBV19 to TRBJ2-5, with D unresolved. The germline gives CDR1 LNHDA, CDR2 SQIVND (reference sequence). The CDR3 runs to 13 residues. The V end lost 1 base, the J end lost 1 base, and 4 bases lay between the germline ends. The CDR3 bases are TGTGCCAGTAGTATAGTCGGCCAAGAGACCCAGTACTTC. Residues: CASSIVGQETQYF.

This chain links TRBV7-2 with TRBJ1-1; D perhaps matches TRBD1 (5 bases). CDR1 and CDR2 from the germline V gene are SGHTA and FQGNSA. V lost 5 bases and J 5 bases, leaving 12 bases between the germline ends. The length of the CDR3 is 13 residues. CDR3 coding DNA: TGTGCCAGCAGCACGACGGGGGGGACTGAAGCTTTCTTT. Its translation is CASSTTGGTEAFF.

The chain has TRBV14 and TRBJ2-2; D perhaps matches TRBD1 (5 bases). This CDR3 contains 14 residues. Germline V gene lookup returns CDR1 SGHDN and CDR2 FVKESK. V lost 4 bases and J lost 5, with 11 bases in between. Here the CDR3 reads CASSLQGWTGELFF. The CDR3 coding sequence is TGTGCCAGCAGCCTTCAGGGTTGGACCGGGGAGCTGTTTTTT.

The gene calls are TRBV7-2 and TRBJ2-7; perhaps D is TRBD1 or TRBD2 (5 bases each). Per germline, CDR1 SGHTA and CDR2 FQGNSA. Trimming cost V 6 bases and J 11 bases, with 14 bases left between them. The length of the CDR3 is 11 residues. The chain's CDR3 is CASSLGAWEYF. Here the CDR3 DNA reads TGTGCCAGCAGTCTCGGGGCTTGGGAGTACTTC.

The chain links TRBV7-8 to TRBJ1-1, with D tentatively TRBD1 (5 bases). CDR1 and CDR2 (germline): SGHVS, FQNEAQ. V gave up 1 base and J gave up 8 bases, with 20 bases separating them. CDR3 length: 16 amino acids. The CDR3: CASSLEPTGTGAEAFF. In DNA, the CDR3 is TGTGCCAGCAGCTTAGAGCCAACCGGGACTGGAGCCGAAGCTTTCTTT.

This clone was seen more than once but under ten times. This chain links TRBV4-3 with TRBJ2-7, with D perhaps TRBD1 or TRBD2 (6 bases each). The germline V and J ends were trimmed by 0 bases and 0 bases, with 12 bases remaining between them. CDR1 LGHNA and CDR2 YSLEER come from the germline V gene. The CDR3 is made up of 16 amino acids. The CDR3 loop reads CASSQETGTLSYEQYF. CDR3 DNA: TGCGCCAGCAGCCAAGAAACAGGGACTCTCTCCTACGAGCAGTACTTC.

The chain recombines TRBV28 with TRBJ1-1; D gene ambiguous. The V end lost 9 bases, the J end lost 0 bases, and 11 bases lay between the germline ends. Germline V gene sequence: CDR1 MDHEN, CDR2 SYDVKM. There are 13 residues in the CDR3. As DNA, the CDR3 is TGTGCCAGTGTCAGCTCCATGAACACTGAAGCTTTCTTT. Translation: CASVSSMNTEAFF.

This chain connects TRBV5-1 to TRBJ2-3; TRBD2 is a possible D gene (6 bases). CDR1 and CDR2 (germline): SGHRS, YFSETQ. This CDR3 has 14 amino acids. Trimming shortened V by 4 bases and J by 0 bases, and 9 bases separated the two germline ends. CDR3 protein: CASSLTSSTDTQYF. CDR3 coding DNA: TGCGCCAGCAGCCTCACTAGCAGCACAGATACGCAGTATTTT.

This chain joins TRBV28 and TRBJ1-2, with 7 bases matching TRBD1. The V and J ends lost 4 bases and 3 bases, in that order; junction bases with no gene match: 5. Looked up from germline, CDR1 is MDHEN and CDR2 is SYDVKM. This CDR3 comprises 14 residues. CDR3 bases: TGTGCCAGCAGTTACCGACAGGGAGACTATGGCTACACCTTC. It yields the protein CASSYRQGDYGYTF.

This clone has only a few counts. The chain recombines TRBV28 with TRBJ2-2; D may be TRBD2 (6 bases). Germline V gives CDR1 MDHEN, CDR2 SYDVKM. Deletions cut 3 bases from V and 3 bases from J, with 17 bases between. There are 17 residues in the CDR3. CDR3 region: CASSLIRGTRHTGELFF. The CDR3 DNA follows: TGTGCCAGCAGTTTGATTCGCGGGACTCGTCACACCGGGGAGCTGTTTTTT.

In its sample, this clone was seen a few times. J is TRBJ2-3 and V is TRBV5-1; D call uncertain. The germline V gene encodes CDR1 SGHRS and CDR2 YFSETQ. CDR3 length equals 14 residues. V lost 6 bases to trimming and J lost 0 bases, with 11 bases between them. The CDR3 is CASTRTASTDTQYF. The DNA for the CDR3 is TGCGCCAGCACCCGGACGGCTAGCACAGATACGCAGTATTTT.